This T cell receptor (beta chain) was documented in a study of Ad26.COV2.S vaccination and SARS-CoV-2 variants. General study points: Using TCR breadth and depth analyses may have led to underestimated total T cell responses. The authors reported substantial breadth in spike-specific CD8+ and CD4+ T cell responses after vaccination. The study found higher spike-specific TCR breadth in vaccine than placebo recipients.

Some clones are missing from TCRdb's copy, which holds only in-frame ones; the method was immunoSEQ multiplex PCR. The repertoire holds approximately 250,000 clones, with roughly nine tenths as singletons. Treatment indicated: around 19 received Ad26.COV2.S at low or high dose, single or two shots; 5 received placebo; per-sample allocation not given. Sampling was done on day 63 after the first vaccine or placebo injection. The individual, an adult aged 18-55 years, was a donor in Boston. A note on this clone: What it recognizes is unknown.

This CDR3 has 17 amino acids. Germline V lookup: CDR1 SGHNT, CDR2 YYREEE (reference sequence). Losses at the gene ends were 0 bases for V and 0 bases for J; bases not matched to a gene: 7. This sequence was found in a person between 18 and 65 years old who received the Ad26.COV2.S COVID-19 vaccine or a placebo. The genes are TRBV5-4 and TRBJ2-7; 9 positions match TRBD2. The sequencing here drew on peripheral blood, taken in a trial of Ad26.COV2.S vaccine versus placebo. The CDR3 loop reads CASSLALAGTSSYEQYF. In DNA form, the CDR3 reads TGTGCCAGCAGCTTGGCTCTAGCGGGGACTAGCTCCTACGAGCAGTACTTC.